The entry below gives a single TCR beta chain sequence along with its context. Antigen unknown. Described time point: pretreatment peripheral blood. Locally advanced or metastatic urothelial carcinoma affected the patients. The data originate from a study of PD-L1 blockade in urothelial cancer. In the study overall: Blood was analyzed 3 weeks (second dose) and 6 weeks after treatment start. Study-wide results and caveats: Tumor-associated clones in the blood of durable-benefit patients grew more at 3 weeks.

The germline V gene has CDR1 LNHDA and CDR2 SQIVND (reference sequence). This CDR3 spans 15 amino acids. V was pared by 7 bases and J by 3 bases, with 9 bases of the junction left unmatched. Synthetic TCR analog templates were spiked into all PCRs individually. Data came from immunoSEQ multiplex PCR; TCRdb stores just in-frame clones and leaves some out. The sample lists around 57,000 clones; around four fifths were seen once. The chain uses TRBV19 and TRBJ1-2; 9 positions match TRBD1. The sequence was collected from a man aged 70 or older with urothelial cancer. Sequencing was performed on PBMCs, taken around atezolizumab (anti-PD-L1) treatment. CDR3 in amino acids: CASMKTGGAYYGYTF. As DNA, the CDR3 is TGTGCCAGTATGAAAACAGGGGGCGCCTACTATGGCTACACCTTC.